This T cell receptor beta chain derives from a study of radiation and T cells in renal cell carcinoma. Study-level background: Nephrectomy followed 15 Gy stereotactic body radiation by 4 weeks.

Study-wide results and limits: Without pretreatment biopsies, baseline tumor clonotype presence was undetermined. From baseline, blood top tumor clonotypes peaked at 2 weeks post-radiation.

CDR1 MGHDK and CDR2 SYGVNS come from the germline V gene. CDR3 length: 13 residues. J gave up 8 bases and V 3 bases, and 6 bases lay outside the gene matches. Points on this clone: Its antigen is unknown.

Only in-frame clones appear in the TCRdb table, and some are missing; sequencing was by immunoSEQ multiplex PCR. The sample includes 100,000 to 150,000 clones, roughly 80% of them seen just once. The time point was: baseline pretreatment blood. The treatment is: 15 Gy SBRT to primary tumor, nephrectomy 4 weeks later. After SBRT, blood was collected at 2 and 4 weeks, plus baseline. This sample comprised blood, obtained from a patient whose treatment included radiotherapy and nephrectomy. The receptor was derived from an older woman with renal cell carcinoma. The chain uses TRBV25-1 and TRBJ1-2, with TRBD1 matching 7 bases. The CDR3 spells CASSERQGGGYTF. CDR3 DNA sequence: TGTGCCAGCAGTGAGCGACAGGGAGGAGGCTACACCTTC.